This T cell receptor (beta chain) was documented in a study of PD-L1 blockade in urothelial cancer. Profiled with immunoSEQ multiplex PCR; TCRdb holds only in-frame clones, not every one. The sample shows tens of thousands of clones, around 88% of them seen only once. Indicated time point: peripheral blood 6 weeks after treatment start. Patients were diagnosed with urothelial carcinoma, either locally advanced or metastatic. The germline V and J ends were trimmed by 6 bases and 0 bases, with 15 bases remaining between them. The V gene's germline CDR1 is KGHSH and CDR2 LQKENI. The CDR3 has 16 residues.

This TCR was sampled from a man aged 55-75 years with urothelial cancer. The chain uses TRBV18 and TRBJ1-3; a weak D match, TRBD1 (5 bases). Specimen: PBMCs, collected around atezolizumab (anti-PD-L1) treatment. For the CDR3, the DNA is TGTGCCAGCTCGCATTTGGACACCACCTCTGGAAACACCATATATTTT. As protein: CASSHLDTTSGNTIYF. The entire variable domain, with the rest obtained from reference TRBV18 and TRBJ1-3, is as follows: NAGVMQNPRHLVRRRGQEARLRCSPMKGHSHVYWYRQLPEEGLKFMVYLQKENIIDESGMPKERFSAEFPKEGPSILRIQQVVRGDSAAYFCASSHLDTTSGNTIYFGEGSWLTVV.